The clone carrying this TCR beta chain was counted once. What it binds is unknown. Assay used: immunoSEQ multiplex PCR; TCRdb lists only in-frame clones, some missing. The sample lists 60,000 or so clones, roughly 70% seen once, with around 9.1% in the top ten. The sample originates from a study of T cell clones after liver transplantation. Overall study context: Blood was drawn pre-transplant, before withdrawal, and after full or failed withdrawal. Overall study findings and caveats: A significant post-transplant drop in circulating graft-donor-reactive CD4 TCRbeta sequences occurred in most of the 8 subjects.

CDR1 is MNHNS, CDR2 SASEGT, per germline. V lost 4 bases, J lost 0 bases, and 13 bases stayed unmatched. This CDR3 is built from 19 residues. V usage is TRBV6-1 and J usage is TRBJ2-4; the match to TRBD2 covers 9 bases. Here the sequenced sample was CD4+ T cells from blood, taken at the 22-month timepoint. The receptor was derived from a human patient who received a liver transplant. Some of the T cells may derive from the graft donor. This chain's CDR3 is CASSGGPGTSSLAKNIQYF. In DNA, the CDR3 is TGTGCCAGCAGTGGCGGTCCCGGGACTAGCAGCCTAGCCAAAAACATTCAGTACTTC.